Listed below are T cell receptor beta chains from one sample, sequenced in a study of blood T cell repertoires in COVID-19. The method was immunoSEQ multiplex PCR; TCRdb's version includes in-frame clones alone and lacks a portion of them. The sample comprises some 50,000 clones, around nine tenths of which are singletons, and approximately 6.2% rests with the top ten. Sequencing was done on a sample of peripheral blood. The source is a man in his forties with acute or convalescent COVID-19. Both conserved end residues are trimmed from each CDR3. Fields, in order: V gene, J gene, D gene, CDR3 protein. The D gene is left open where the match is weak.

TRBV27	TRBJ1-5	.	ASSFGGDNQPQH
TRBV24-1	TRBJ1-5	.	ATSDNQGVQPQH
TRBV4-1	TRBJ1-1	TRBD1	ASSPGQGFSNTEAF
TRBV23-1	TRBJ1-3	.	ASSQRGISGNTIY
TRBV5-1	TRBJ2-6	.	ASSSYGMAGANVLT
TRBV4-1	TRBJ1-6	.	ASSHPAGARSPLH
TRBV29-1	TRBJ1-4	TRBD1	SVSKGAGEKLF
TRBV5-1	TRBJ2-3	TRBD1	ASSSQGAADTQY
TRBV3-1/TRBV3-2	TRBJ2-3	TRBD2	ASSPAGGPTDTQY
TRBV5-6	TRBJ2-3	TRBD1	ASSLFGAGGNTDTQY
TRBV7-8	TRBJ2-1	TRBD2	ASSYRAGGPIGEQF
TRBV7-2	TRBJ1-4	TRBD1	ASSWGDRGNNEKLF
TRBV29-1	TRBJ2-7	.	SALGASATYEQY
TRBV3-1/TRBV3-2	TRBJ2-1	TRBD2	ASSQGLADYNEQF
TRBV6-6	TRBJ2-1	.	ASSRVADSYNEQF
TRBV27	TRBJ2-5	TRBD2	ASSLGTSGRLLETQY
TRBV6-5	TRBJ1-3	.	ASSSTANSGNTIY
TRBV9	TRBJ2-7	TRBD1	ASSVGSWGQAYEQY
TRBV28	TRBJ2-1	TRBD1	ASSTGDRGFVEQF
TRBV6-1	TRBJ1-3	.	ASSEPHRSSGNTIY
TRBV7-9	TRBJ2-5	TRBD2	ASSLWDPGSGTRWETQY
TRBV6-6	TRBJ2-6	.	ASSQVSGANVLT
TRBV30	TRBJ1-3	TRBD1	AAQTTGPTIY
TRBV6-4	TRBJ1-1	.	ASSDQLGGTEAF
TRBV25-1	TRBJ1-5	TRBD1	ASSESRQGPHQPQH
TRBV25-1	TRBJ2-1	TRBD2	ASSVAGAVNEQF
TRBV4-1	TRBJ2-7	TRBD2	ASSQDLAGGSEQY
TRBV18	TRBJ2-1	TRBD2	ASSRGLSSYNEQF
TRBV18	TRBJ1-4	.	ASSPRGGIGEKLF
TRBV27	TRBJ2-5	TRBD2	ASSWTSGIGETQY
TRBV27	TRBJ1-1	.	ASSLGGANTEAF
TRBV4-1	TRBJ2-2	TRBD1	ASSRTGGLTGELF
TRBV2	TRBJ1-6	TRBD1	ASRGDRALH
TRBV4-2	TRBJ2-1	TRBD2	ASSQDLNGGGLAGHEQF
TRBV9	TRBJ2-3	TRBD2	ASSVGTDGLAGGADTQY
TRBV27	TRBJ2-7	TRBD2	ASKGLAGLPYEQY